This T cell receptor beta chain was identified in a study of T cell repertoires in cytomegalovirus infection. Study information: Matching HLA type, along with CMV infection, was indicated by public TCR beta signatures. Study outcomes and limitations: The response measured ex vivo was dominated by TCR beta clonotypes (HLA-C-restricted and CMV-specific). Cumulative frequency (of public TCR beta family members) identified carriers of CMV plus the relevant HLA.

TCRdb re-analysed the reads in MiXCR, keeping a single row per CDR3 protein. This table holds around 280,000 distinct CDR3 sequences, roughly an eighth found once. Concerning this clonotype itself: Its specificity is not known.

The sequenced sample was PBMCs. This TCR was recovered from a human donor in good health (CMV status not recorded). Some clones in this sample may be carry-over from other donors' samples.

The CDR3 coding sequence is TGTGCCAGCAGCTTGGCGGCGGTAATGAACACTGAAGCTTTCTTT. Translation gives CASSLAAVMNTEAFF. The J gene is TRBJ1-1, the V gene TRBV5-5; the D is unclear. The germline V gene has CDR1 SGHKS and CDR2 YYEKEE (reference sequence). V lost 0 bases and J 0 bases, leaving 9 bases between the germline ends. The length of the CDR3 is 15 residues. The complete variable domain, with remaining parts taken from reference TRBV5-5 and TRBJ1-1, reads DAGVTQSPTHLIKTRGQQVTLRCSPISGHKSVSWYQQVLGQGPQFIFQYYEKEERGRGNFPDRFSARQFPNYSSELNVNALLLGDSALYLCASSLAAVMNTEAFFGQGTRLTVV.